The rows below give T cell receptor beta chains drawn from one sample of a study of blood T cell repertoires in COVID-19. The protocol was immunoSEQ multiplex PCR, while the TCRdb copy is restricted to in-frame clones and leaves out a portion. The table has 20,000 or so clones, roughly 89% seen once; the top ten hold approximately 7.5%. Sequencing used peripheral blood. The receptors originated from a woman aged 55-75 years with active COVID-19. Both conserved end residues are part of each CDR3. The D gene is left open where the match is weak. Not all rows give a size; the values are once, few, many and, for expanded clones, a class.

cdr3_length	v_call	clone_size	j_call	d_call	cdr3_aa	cdr3_nt
14	TRBV19	NA	TRBJ2-1	NA	CASKGQSSYNEQFF	TGTGCCAGTAAGGGACAAAGCTCCTACAATGAGCAGTTCTTC
16	TRBV7-3	NA	TRBJ2-7	NA	CASSLGPGGLDGEQYF	TGTGCCAGCAGCTTAGGACCAGGGGGGTTAGACGGCGAGCAGTACTTC
15	TRBV6-1	once	TRBJ2-3	TRBD2	CASSEVASGAHTQYF	TGTGCCAGCAGTGAAGTCGCTAGCGGGGCACATACGCAGTATTTT
17	TRBV7-8	once	TRBJ1-6	NA	CASSLHGRAQVYSPLHF	TGTGCCAGCAGCTTACATGGGAGGGCCCAGGTTTATTCACCCCTCCACTTT
13	TRBV6-5	NA	TRBJ2-1	NA	CASRGGGYNEQFF	TGTGCCAGCAGGGGAGGGGGATACAATGAGCAGTTCTTC
15	TRBV7-9	few	TRBJ2-5	TRBD2	CASSLVLAGKETQYF	TGTGCCAGCAGCTTAGTACTAGCGGGGAAAGAGACCCAGTACTTC
17	TRBV27	once	TRBJ2-1	TRBD2	CASSLRLAGATYNEQFF	TGTGCCAGCAGTCTTAGACTAGCGGGAGCCACCTACAATGAGCAGTTCTTC
15	TRBV9	NA	TRBJ1-1	NA	CASSSHGGRNTEAFF	TGTGCCAGCAGCTCTCACGGGGGACGGAACACTGAAGCTTTCTTT
13	TRBV2	NA	TRBJ1-5	TRBD1	CASNPGGNQPQHF	TGTGCCAGCAATCCAGGGGGGAATCAGCCCCAGCATTTT
13	TRBV2	NA	TRBJ2-5	NA	CASSVQFSETQYF	TGTGCCAGCAGTGTTCAGTTCTCGGAGACCCAGTACTTC
14	TRBV24-1	NA	TRBJ2-1	TRBD2	CATEGRGGLNEQFF	TGTGCCACCGAGGGGCGGGGGGGCCTGAATGAGCAGTTCTTC
14	TRBV6-5	NA	TRBJ1-4	TRBD1	CASRDRRPGEKLFF	TGTGCCAGCAGGGACAGGAGACCGGGTGAAAAACTGTTTTTT
15	TRBV7-2	NA	TRBJ1-1	TRBD1	CASSSTGGAYTEAFF	TGTGCCAGCAGCTCGACAGGGGGCGCCTACACTGAAGCTTTCTTT
14	TRBV6-5	NA	TRBJ1-2	NA	CASSYSAGALGYTF	TGTGCCAGCAGTTACTCAGCGGGGGCGCTTGGCTACACCTTC
15	TRBV3-1/TRBV3-2	NA	TRBJ2-3	NA	CASSRLGSATDTQYF	TGTGCCAGCAGCCGACTAGGATCCGCCACAGATACGCAGTATTTT
13	TRBV6-6	NA	TRBJ2-3	NA	CASSYPGVDTQYF	TGTGCCAGCAGTTACCCGGGGGTGGATACGCAGTATTTT
15	TRBV5-1	NA	TRBJ2-1	TRBD2	CASSLGLAGGHEQFF	TGCGCCAGCAGCTTGGGTCTAGCGGGGGGCCATGAGCAGTTCTTC
16	TRBV19	NA	TRBJ2-5	NA	CASSPRASSRSETQYF	TGTGCCAGTAGTCCTCGTGCTAGCTCGCGTTCAGAGACCCAGTACTTC
13	TRBV2	NA	TRBJ1-2	NA	CASTPRGNYGYTF	TGTGCCAGCACCCCGCGCGGGAACTATGGCTACACCTTC
13	TRBV2	NA	TRBJ1-4	TRBD1	CASSGTGDEKLFF	TGTGCCAGCAGTGGGACAGGGGATGAAAAACTGTTTTTT
14	TRBV3-1/TRBV3-2	NA	TRBJ2-2	NA	CASSLSRVTGELFF	TGTGCCAGCAGTCTATCCCGTGTGACCGGGGAGCTGTTTTTT
15	TRBV7-2	NA	TRBJ2-2	NA	CASSLEFRQSGELFF	TGTGCCAGCAGCTTAGAGTTTCGACAGAGCGGGGAGCTGTTTTTT
14	TRBV5-1	NA	TRBJ2-6	NA	CASSPLAGANVLTF	TGCGCCAGCAGCCCCCTAGCTGGGGCCAACGTCCTGACTTTC
14	TRBV4-1	few	TRBJ1-3	NA	CASSPVGPGNTIYF	TGCGCCAGCAGCCCAGTGGGGCCGGGAAACACCATATATTTT
19	TRBV7-9	NA	TRBJ2-2	TRBD2	CASSPRSLAGSPNTGELFF	TGTGCCAGCAGCCCCCGCTCGTTAGCGGGGTCGCCGAACACCGGGGAGCTGTTTTTT
13	TRBV12-3/TRBV12-4	NA	TRBJ1-1	NA	CASSAQGYTEAFF	TGTGCCAGCAGTGCTCAGGGGTATACTGAAGCTTTCTTT
15	TRBV18	NA	TRBJ2-7	NA	CASSLLDTVSYEQYF	TGTGCCAGCTCACTACTTGACACTGTCTCCTACGAGCAGTACTTC
18	TRBV6-6	NA	TRBJ2-7	NA	CASSHPLNEGQKTYEQYF	TGTGCCAGCAGTCACCCTCTCAATGAGGGCCAAAAAACCTACGAGCAGTACTTC
12	TRBV5-4	NA	TRBJ1-1	NA	CASSSDWAEAFF	TGTGCCAGCAGCTCCGACTGGGCTGAAGCTTTCTTT
13	TRBV18	once	TRBJ1-4	NA	CASSPPAGEKLFF	TGTGCCAGCTCACCACCAGCAGGGGAAAAACTGTTTTTT
15	TRBV5-6	medium-sized	TRBJ1-6	NA	CASSFRRRDNSPLHF	TGTGCCAGCAGCTTTCGTCGGAGGGATAATTCACCCCTCCACTTT
13	TRBV5-6	NA	TRBJ1-1	NA	CASSLDVRGEAFF	TGTGCCAGCAGCTTGGATGTCCGGGGAGAAGCTTTCTTT
14	TRBV4-1	once	TRBJ2-7	TRBD1	CASSQEDRGYEQYF	TGCGCCAGCAGCCAAGAAGACAGGGGCTACGAGCAGTACTTC
14	TRBV11-2	NA	TRBJ2-7	NA	CASSLARAAYEQYF	TGTGCCAGCAGCTTAGCCAGGGCGGCCTACGAGCAGTACTTC
15	TRBV16	NA	TRBJ1-4	TRBD1	CASSTRTGQDEKLFF	TGTGCCAGCAGCACCCGGACAGGGCAAGATGAAAAACTGTTTTTT
16	TRBV6-1	NA	TRBJ1-2	TRBD1	CASSELGTGGRYGYTF	TGTGCCAGCAGTGAACTTGGGACAGGGGGCCGGTATGGCTACACCTTC
18	TRBV4-2	NA	TRBJ2-5	TRBD2	CASSQDRLAGGVQETQYF	TGTGCCAGCAGCCAAGATCGACTAGCGGGGGGTGTCCAAGAGACCCAGTACTTC
13	TRBV19	NA	TRBJ1-5	NA	CASSTDIVRPQHF	TGTGCCAGTAGTACCGATATAGTACGGCCCCAGCATTTT
16	TRBV6-5	few	TRBJ2-3	TRBD1	CASSYQGAHSTDTQYF	TGTGCCAGCAGTTATCAGGGGGCGCACAGCACAGATACGCAGTATTTT
15	TRBV5-1	NA	TRBJ2-1	NA	CASSFGGVNRYEQFF	TGCGCCAGCAGCTTTGGCGGGGTTAACCGTTATGAGCAGTTCTTC
17	TRBV7-2	NA	TRBJ2-1	TRBD2	CASSKTSGGAGANEQFF	TGTGCCAGCAGCAAGACTAGCGGGGGGGCCGGGGCGAATGAGCAGTTCTTC
13	TRBV11-2	NA	TRBJ2-5	NA	CASSLDEGVGQYF	TGTGCCAGCAGCTTAGATGAAGGGGTGGGCCAGTACTTC
13	TRBV6-5	NA	TRBJ1-2	TRBD1	CASGTGTYYGYTF	TGTGCCAGTGGGACAGGAACTTACTATGGCTACACCTTC